This passage covers 30 T cell receptor beta chains from one sample sequenced in a study of Ad26.COV2.S vaccination and SARS-CoV-2 variants. The repertoire was sequenced with immunoSEQ multiplex PCR; TCRdb's copy has only in-frame clones and lacks some. The sample lists 180,000 or so clones, about 83% occurring once. This material consisted of peripheral blood, taken after recovery from COVID-19. The receptors come from a human donor who had recovered from COVID-19.

This chain uses TRBV4-1 with TRBJ1-6; D unclear. Trimming cost V 4 bases and J 0 bases, with 10 bases left between them. The CDR3 sequence is 16 residues long. Per germline, CDR1 MGHRA and CDR2 YSYEKL. In DNA, the CDR3 is TGCGCCAGCAGCCGCGCTGAGGGCTCCTATAATTCACCCCTCCACTTT. It specifies CASSRAEGSYNSPLHF.

V is TRBV19 and J is TRBJ2-5; tentatively, D is TRBD2 (5 bases). This CDR3 spans 15 amino acids. The germline V gene has CDR1 LNHDA and CDR2 SQIVND (reference sequence). V dropped 3 bases and J dropped 5 bases, with 16 bases sitting between them. The CDR3 protein is CASSIGWGEVETQYF. The CDR3 DNA reads as TGTGCCAGTAGTATTGGATGGGGAGAGGTGGAGACCCAGTACTTC.

This chain connects TRBV3-1 (or the pseudogene TRBV3-2) to TRBJ2-1, with 12 bases matching TRBD2. CDR3 length: 16 residues. Germline CDR1 reads LGHDT; CDR2 reads YNNKEL (reference sequence). V was clipped by 0 bases and J by 7 bases; unmatched bases: 4. Written as DNA, the CDR3 is TGTGCCAGCAGCCAAGATCTAGCGGGAGGGAGTAATGAGCAGTTCTTC. Translated, it gives CASSQDLAGGSNEQFF.

The genes are TRBV12-1 and TRBJ1-5; TRBD1, as called in the table, went unchecked against the DNA. TRBV12-1 is a pseudogene. The CDR3 covers 17 residues. CDR3 region: CASSSRRTGWRSQPQHF. The CDR3, as DNA: TGTGCCAGCAGCTCGCGTAGGACAGGGTGGCGTTCACAGCCCCAGCATTTT.

This clone has a handful of counts. The genes are TRBV6-5 and TRBJ1-5; 9 nucleotides line up with TRBD1. CDR3 length equals 13 residues. The V gene end was trimmed by 8 bases and the J gene end by 4 bases; junction bases not matched to a gene: 3. The germline CDR1 and CDR2 sequences are MNHEY and SVGAGI. CDR3 in amino acids: CASLDRGNQPQHF. DNA of the CDR3: TGTGCCAGCCTTGACAGGGGGAATCAGCCCCAGCATTTT.

The gene calls are TRBV18 and TRBJ1-5, with a possible D match to TRBD1 (6 bases). The V gene lost 4 bases and the J gene lost 5 bases, with 9 bases spanning the gap. Germline V gives CDR1 KGHSH, CDR2 LQKENI. CDR3 size: 13 residues. The CDR3 loop is CASSLYRDQPQHF. The CDR3 nucleotides read TGTGCCAGCTCACTATACAGGGATCAGCCCCAGCATTTT.

The chain uses TRBV2 and TRBJ2-3, with D hard to call. Per the germline V gene, CDR1 is SNHLY and CDR2 is FYNNEI. Trimming shortened V by 7 bases and J by 4 bases, and 18 bases separated the two germline ends. CDR3 length: 15 residues. In DNA form, the CDR3 reads TGTGCCAGCACTCATTCAGACCTTGGGGCAGATACGCAGTATTTT. Translating gives CASTHSDLGADTQYF.

The V gene is TRBV29-1, the J gene TRBJ1-3; D is undetermined. The CDR3 runs 13 residues. Germline CDR1 reads SQVTM; CDR2 reads ANQGSEA. V was pared by 3 bases and J by 2 bases, with 8 bases between. CDR3 DNA: TGCAGCGTTGATGGAGGGACTGGAAACACCATATATTTT. It is translated as CSVDGGTGNTIYF.

The chain uses TRBV24-1 and TRBJ2-3; 10 nucleotides agree with TRBD1. Trimming removed 12 bases from V and 1 base from J; junction bases left unmatched: 9. From germline, CDR1 is KGHDR and CDR2 SFDVKD. This CDR3 is 15 amino acids long. CDR3 sequence: CAVGLGTGGTDTQYF. The DNA for the CDR3 is TGTGCCGTCGGGCTGGGGACAGGGGGCACAGATACGCAGTATTTT.

The rearrangement links TRBV5-1 to TRBJ2-5; 12 bases are shared with TRBD2. Looked up from germline, CDR1 is SGHRS and CDR2 is YFSETQ. This CDR3 region has 16 residues. Trimming removed 1 base from V and 4 bases from J; junction bases left unmatched: 5. The CDR3 DNA sequence: TGCGCCAGCAGCTTGACGGCTAGCGGGGGGGCAGAGACCCAGTACTTC. Amino acids: CASSLTASGGAETQYF. Variable domain in full (rest from reference TRBV5-1 and TRBJ2-5): KAGVTQTPRYLIKTRGQQVTLSCSPISGHRSVSWYQQTPGQGLQFLFEYFSETQRNKGNFPGRFSGRQFSNSRSEMNVSTLELGDSALYLCASSLTASGGAETQYFGPGTRLLVL.

As concerns this clone: At the DNA level, this CDR3 is encoded by other sequences in the same sample as well. The chain uses TRBV6-2 or TRBV6-3 and TRBJ2-7; tentative D call: TRBD2 (5 bases). The V end was cut by 0 bases, the J end by 2 bases, with 5 bases between. This CDR3 is 13 amino acids long. CDR1 is MNHEY and CDR2 is SVGEGT in the germline V gene. This CDR3 reads CASSYSRAYEQYF. DNA for the CDR3: TGTGCCAGCAGTTACTCGAGGGCCTACGAGCAGTACTTC.

J is TRBJ2-1 and V is TRBV27; the match to TRBD1 covers 11 bases. J gave up 4 bases and V 5 bases, and 4 bases lay outside the gene matches. The CDR3 covers 15 residues. Germline V CDR1 and CDR2: MNHEY, SMNVEV (reference sequence). The CDR3 DNA reads as TGTGCCAGCAGTCCCGGGACAGGGGGGTACAATGAGCAGTTCTTC. Its translation: CASSPGTGGYNEQFF.

The chain carries TRBV2 and TRBJ2-6, with D perhaps TRBD2 (5 bases). Trimming removed 3 bases at V and 3 bases at J, with 9 bases between. The CDR3 has 15 residues. Germline V CDR1 and CDR2: SNHLY, FYNNEI. Written as DNA, the CDR3 is TGTGCCAGCAGTGATCTCGGGGTTGGGGCCAACGTCCTGACTTTC. This gives the protein CASSDLGVGANVLTF.

The rearrangement links TRBV19 to TRBJ1-1; tentatively, D is TRBD1 (6 bases). V was trimmed by 0 bases and J by 0 bases, leaving 11 bases between them. The germline gives CDR1 LNHDA, CDR2 SQIVND (reference sequence). CDR3 size: 16 residues. The CDR3, as DNA: TGTGCCAGTAGTATAGATCGGGAGGGGGTGAACACTGAAGCTTTCTTT. Protein product: CASSIDREGVNTEAFF.

The chain has TRBV6-1 and TRBJ2-1, with D perhaps matching TRBD1 or TRBD2 (5 bases each). CDR1 and CDR2 (germline): MNHNS, SASEGT. This CDR3 is 15 amino acids long. Trimming pared 2 bases from V and 9 bases from J, leaving 17 bases between. The CDR3 DNA sequence: TGTGCCAGCAGTGAAATATGGGACCCGAGGCGTGAGCAGTTCTTC. It is translated as CASSEIWDPRREQFF.

The chain is built from TRBV24-1 and TRBJ2-1, with D perhaps matching TRBD1 (5 bases). The ends were cut back, 4 bases at V and 6 bases at J, with 12 bases in the middle. This CDR3 contains 14 residues. Germline loops: CDR1 KGHDR, CDR2 SFDVKD. The CDR3 nucleotides are TGTGCCACCAGTGACTACAGACAGTCCAATGAGCAGTTCTTC. It translates to CATSDYRQSNEQFF.

J is TRBJ2-3 and V is TRBV4-1, with D perhaps matching TRBD2 (6 bases). There are 13 residues in the CDR3. Trimming shortened V by 1 base and J by 4 bases, and 6 bases separated the two germline ends. The germline CDR1 and CDR2 sequences are MGHRA and YSYEKL. CDR3: CASSQAGADTQYF. In DNA form, the CDR3 reads TGCGCCAGCAGCCAAGCGGGAGCAGATACGCAGTATTTT.

The count of this clone is one. This rearrangement joins TRBV5-6 to TRBJ1-1, with D possibly being TRBD1 (6 bases). Trimming pared 5 bases from V and 2 bases from J, leaving 16 bases between. Germline V gene data show CDR1 as SGHDT and CDR2 as YYEEEE. The CDR3 contains 15 residues. The CDR3, as DNA: TGTGCCAGCAGGTTATCTACAGGGTATAACACTGAAGCTTTCTTT. Translation: CASRLSTGYNTEAFF.

The chain carries TRBV7-2 and TRBJ2-3; 8 bases fit TRBD2. The trim removed 5 bases at V and 7 bases at J, leaving 20 bases unmatched. The germline V gene has CDR1 SGHTA and CDR2 FQGNSA. This CDR3 spans 18 amino acids. CDR3 DNA sequence: TGTGCCAGCAGCCCCCCGTCGGGACTAGGGGTGCCGGGTTATACGCAGTATTTT. Residues: CASSPPSGLGVPGYTQYF.

The gene calls are TRBV7-3 and TRBJ2-2, with 10 bases matching TRBD2. The germline V gene has CDR1 SGHTA and CDR2 FQGTGA. The CDR3 is 16 residues long. The V and J ends lost 4 bases and 2 bases, in that order; junction bases with no gene match: 4. Here the CDR3 reads CASSSERGGNTGELFF. CDR3 in DNA: TGTGCCAGCAGCTCAGAGCGGGGGGGCAACACCGGGGAGCTGTTTTTT.

This chain uses TRBV4-2 with TRBJ1-2; D is perhaps TRBD1 (5 bases). Trimming stripped 3 bases from V and 4 bases from J, with 21 bases between. This CDR3 has 17 amino acids. Germline loops: CDR1 LGHNA, CDR2 YNFKEQ. The chain's CDR3 is CASSHPGTEGGVYGYTF. In DNA, the CDR3 is TGTGCCAGCAGCCATCCCGGGACGGAGGGTGGGGTCTATGGCTACACCTTC.

This chain uses TRBV12-3 or TRBV12-4 with TRBJ1-1; D gene ambiguous. This CDR3 contains 13 residues. Trimming cost V 2 bases and J 4 bases, with 8 bases left between them. The DNA of the CDR3 is TGTGCCAGCAGTTTAAACGCGGGCACTGAAGCTTTCTTT. This encodes CASSLNAGTEAFF.

The genes are TRBV27 and TRBJ1-2, with 9 bases that match TRBD1. The CDR3 runs 13 residues. Per germline, CDR1 MNHEY and CDR2 SMNVEV (reference sequence). The V and J ends lost 7 bases and 6 bases, in that order; junction bases with no gene match: 6. CDR3 in DNA: TGTGCCAGCACCTCCGGGACAGGGAATGGCTACACCTTC. Protein: CASTSGTGNGYTF.

This chain uses TRBV6-5 with TRBJ2-1, with 11 bases aligning to TRBD2. This CDR3 contains 16 residues. The V segment lost 4 bases and the J segment 7 bases; nucleotides outside the gene matches: 9. Germline CDR1 and CDR2: MNHEY and SVGAGI. The CDR3 region has the DNA TGTGCCAGCAGTTCCCTCACTAGCGGGAGAGCGAATGAGCAGTTCTTC. This translates into CASSSLTSGRANEQFF.

The chain recombines TRBV24-1 with TRBJ2-2, with TRBD1 matching 8 bases. V dropped 9 bases and J dropped 3; count of bases not matched to a gene: 8. The CDR3 covers 15 residues. Germline CDR1 is KGHDR and CDR2 is SFDVKD. The DNA of the CDR3 is TGTGCCACCGGAACTTGGGACAGGCACACCGGGGAGCTGTTTTTT. Its protein product is CATGTWDRHTGELFF.

V and J are TRBV5-6 and TRBJ2-3, with D possibly being TRBD1 (5 bases). The germline V gene has CDR1 SGHDT and CDR2 YYEEEE. Trimming cost V 0 bases and J 0 bases, with 11 bases left between them. This CDR3 region has 16 residues. The CDR3 region is CASSLGQGYSTDTQYF. CDR3 bases: TGTGCCAGCAGCTTGGGGCAGGGATATAGCACAGATACGCAGTATTTT. The entire variable domain, with the rest obtained from reference TRBV5-6 and TRBJ2-3, is as follows: DAGVTQSPTHLIKTRGQQVTLRCSPKSGHDTVSWYQQALGQGPQFIFQYYEEEERQRGNFPDRFSGHQFPNYSSELNVNALLLGDSALYLCASSLGQGYSTDTQYFGPGTRLTVL.

J is TRBJ2-7 and V is TRBV7-2; the D is unclear. The V and J ends lost 7 bases and 9 bases respectively, with 19 bases between them. CDR1 is SGHTA and CDR2 is FQGNSA in the germline V gene. CDR3 length equals 13 residues. This CDR3 reads CASTAPPLKVQYF. CDR3 coding DNA: TGTGCCAGCACCGCGCCCCCCCTGAAGGTGCAGTACTTC.

This clone has just one count. This chain joins TRBV11-3 and TRBJ2-2; perhaps D is TRBD1 or TRBD2 (5 bases each). Germline lookup yields CDR1 SGHNT and CDR2 YENEEA. The CDR3 consists of 16 residues. Deletions cut 5 bases from V and 0 bases from J, with 13 bases between. As DNA, the CDR3 is TGTGCCAGCAGCCGAATGGGGACGCCGAACACCGGGGAGCTGTTTTTT. Translating gives CASSRMGTPNTGELFF.

The chain recombines TRBV28 with TRBJ1-5; no reliable D call. The CDR3 runs to 13 residues. V was trimmed by 2 bases and J by 2 bases, leaving 4 bases between them. The germline V gene encodes CDR1 MDHEN and CDR2 SYDVKM. CDR3 amino acids: CASSLGRNQPQHF. The DNA for the CDR3 is TGTGCCAGCAGTTTAGGCCGCAATCAGCCCCAGCATTTT.

The chain couples TRBV5-3 to TRBJ1-2; unclear D gene. TRBV5-3 carries the ORF label, with uncertain function. The CDR3 consists of 14 residues. V was cut by 3 bases and J by 2 bases, with 11 bases left in between. CDR3 sequence: CARSSRSLNYGYTF. CDR3 sequence (DNA): TGTGCCAGAAGCTCCCGTTCTCTAAACTATGGCTACACCTTC.